These 16 T cell receptor beta chains originate from one sample sequenced in a study of PD-L1 blockade in urothelial cancer. Sequencing was performed with immunoSEQ multiplex PCR; in TCRdb, only in-frame clones are kept and a portion is missing. The table has roughly 51,000 clones, 70% to 80% seen once. This sample's time point: pretreatment peripheral blood. Here the sequenced sample was PBMCs, taken around atezolizumab (anti-PD-L1) treatment. The source of these receptors is an older man with urothelial cancer.

The chain combines TRBV19 with TRBJ2-5; TRBD1 matches at 8 bases. The CDR3 spans 15 residues. Germline values: CDR1 LNHDA, CDR2 SQIVND (reference sequence). V trimming: 4 bases; J trimming: 1 base; junction bases outside the gene matches: 5. In DNA form, the CDR3 reads TGTGCCAGTAGTACCGGACAGGGAATCCAAGAGACCCAGTACTTC. It yields the protein CASSTGQGIQETQYF.

This clone was seen a single time. This chain joins TRBV4-1 and TRBJ1-5; D may be TRBD1 (6 bases). There are 16 residues in the CDR3. V lost 3 bases and J lost 0, with 12 bases in between. From germline, CDR1 is MGHRA and CDR2 YSYEKL. The CDR3 spells CASSQGAEYSNQPQHF. The CDR3 DNA reads as TGCGCCAGCAGCCAGGGGGCCGAGTATAGCAATCAGCCCCAGCATTTT.

The J gene is TRBJ2-2, the V gene TRBV28, with 7 bases fitting TRBD2. CDR3 length: 14 amino acids. Germline values: CDR1 MDHEN, CDR2 SYDVKM. V shed 10 bases, J shed 3 bases, and the junction held 8 bases outside the gene matches. The CDR3 region is CAIQRGYDTGELFF. As DNA, the CDR3 is TGTGCCATCCAGCGGGGCTACGACACCGGGGAGCTGTTTTTT. The full variable domain, its missing parts supplied by reference TRBV28 and TRBJ2-2, is DVKVTQSSRYLVKRTGEKVFLECVQDMDHENMFWYRQDPGLGLRLIYFSYDVKMKEKGDIPEGYSVSREKKERFSLILESASTNQTSMYLCAIQRGYDTGELFFGEGSRLTVL.

This clone was counted only a few times. The J gene is TRBJ1-2, the V gene TRBV6-5; the D gene is possibly TRBD1 (6 bases). V was shortened by 5 bases and J by 5 bases, with 12 bases between the two germline ends. The CDR3 totals 13 residues. Germline V gene lookup returns CDR1 MNHEY and CDR2 SVGAGI. CDR3 bases: TGTGCCAGCAGTCGTACTAGGGGGTATGGCTACACCTTC. Protein sequence: CASSRTRGYGYTF.

This clone was detected only once. The CDR3 coding sequence is TGTGCCAGCAGCCCACTGACGGGAGAGAACTCTGGAAACACCATATATTTT. Translated: CASSPLTGENSGNTIYF. The chain is built from TRBV5-8 and TRBJ1-3; D is undetermined. The germline V gene has CDR1 SGHTS and CDR2 YDEGEE. CDR3 size: 17 residues. V lost 4 bases, J lost 0 bases, and 17 bases lay in between.

The chain recombines TRBV28 with TRBJ2-5; D not certain. The V end was cut by 6 bases, the J end by 5 bases, with 10 bases between. Germline assignment: CDR1 MDHEN and CDR2 SYDVKM. There are 12 residues in the CDR3. Here the CDR3 DNA reads TGTGCCAGCAGGCATCCCGGGGAGACCCAGTACTTC. Translation: CASRHPGETQYF.

This clone occurred once. The chain carries TRBV28 and TRBJ1-1; a weak D match, TRBD1 (5 bases). The CDR3 consists of 15 residues. Germline CDR1 is MDHEN and CDR2 is SYDVKM. Trimming left V 3 bases short and J 5 bases short, with 16 bases between. CDR3 residues: CASSFLGGGGTEAFF. Here the CDR3 DNA reads TGTGCCAGCAGTTTCCTCGGGGGAGGAGGGACTGAAGCTTTCTTT.

The CDR3 bases are TGTGCCAGCAGGGCGGGGTACTACGAGCAGTACTTC. Translated: CASRAGYYEQYF. V and J are TRBV2 and TRBJ2-7; weak D call: TRBD2 (6 bases). This CDR3 is 12 amino acids long. V was trimmed by 6 bases and J by 3 bases, leaving 9 bases between them. The germline CDR1 and CDR2 sequences are SNHLY and FYNNEI.

The rearrangement joins TRBV5-6 to TRBJ2-7, with D uncertain. The CDR3 runs 15 residues. Deletions cut 9 bases from V and 0 bases from J, with 19 bases between. Germline V lookup: CDR1 SGHDT, CDR2 YYEEEE. CDR3 residues: CATTQLAESSYEQYF. The CDR3 bases are TGTGCCACCACCCAATTGGCGGAGAGCTCCTACGAGCAGTACTTC.

This clone was seen once. The chain uses TRBV6-6 and TRBJ2-7; 9 bases are a match to TRBD1. This CDR3 has 14 amino acids. The germline V gene has CDR1 MNHNY and CDR2 SVGAGI (reference sequence). V lost 5 bases and J lost 1; bases outside the gene matches: 3. The CDR3 DNA reads as TGTGCCAGCAGTGGGGGACAGGGATCCTACGAGCAGTACTTC. Protein: CASSGGQGSYEQYF.

The chain uses TRBV18 and TRBJ1-5; D is ambiguous. CDR1 and CDR2 (germline): KGHSH, LQKENI. The V end lost 2 bases, the J end lost 2 bases, and 13 bases lay between the germline ends. This CDR3 has 16 residues. The CDR3 coding sequence is TGTGCCAGCTCACCAACGACATCCCGAGGCAATCAGCCCCAGCATTTT. This encodes CASSPTTSRGNQPQHF. Drawing the rest from reference TRBV18 and TRBJ1-5, the complete variable domain is NAGVMQNPRHLVRRRGQEARLRCSPMKGHSHVYWYRQLPEEGLKFMVYLQKENIIDESGMPKERFSAEFPKEGPSILRIQQVVRGDSAAYFCASSPTTSRGNQPQHFGDGTRLSIL.

The chain joins TRBV6-5 to TRBJ1-1, with D maybe TRBD1 (5 bases). Germline V gene sequence: CDR1 MNHEY, CDR2 SVGAGI. The ends were cut back, 5 bases at V and 0 bases at J, with 13 bases in the middle. The CDR3 length is 15 residues. CDR3 in amino acids: CASSRDRLLNTEAFF. CDR3 DNA: TGTGCCAGCAGTAGAGACAGACTCCTGAACACTGAAGCTTTCTTT.

J is TRBJ2-1 and V is TRBV6-1, with 7 bases matching TRBD2. The ends lost 1 base at V and 7 bases at J; junction bases unmatched: 4. CDR1 is MNHNS and CDR2 is SASEGT in the germline V gene. CDR3 length: 14 residues. In nucleotides, the CDR3 is TGTGCCAGCAGTGAAGGACTAGCTTGGAATGAGCAGTTCTTC. Its translation: CASSEGLAWNEQFF.

This clone was found many times. V gene TRBV10-3 combines with J gene TRBJ1-3; D unclear. Germline V CDR1 and CDR2: ENHRY, SYGVKD. The V and J ends lost 3 bases and 3 bases respectively, with 3 bases between them. CDR3 size: 12 residues. CDR3 in amino acids: CAISELGNTIYF. CDR3 bases: TGTGCCATCAGTGAACTTGGAAACACCATATATTTT.

The rearrangement uses TRBV19 and TRBJ2-5; D ambiguous. CDR1 and CDR2 from the germline V gene are LNHDA and SQIVND (reference sequence). V lost 5 bases and J 0 bases, leaving 7 bases between the germline ends. The CDR3 extends over 13 amino acids. CDR3: CASSPLYQETQYF. The CDR3 DNA follows: TGTGCCAGTAGTCCCTTGTACCAAGAGACCCAGTACTTC.

The chain uses TRBV28 and TRBJ2-7; D is undetermined. The CDR3 runs 13 residues. Germline CDR1 is MDHEN and CDR2 is SYDVKM. V was shortened by 5 bases and J by 2 bases, with 10 bases between the two germline ends. The CDR3 nucleotides are TGTGCCAGCAGTCGCGACACAACCTACGAGCAGTACTTC. Protein product: CASSRDTTYEQYF.